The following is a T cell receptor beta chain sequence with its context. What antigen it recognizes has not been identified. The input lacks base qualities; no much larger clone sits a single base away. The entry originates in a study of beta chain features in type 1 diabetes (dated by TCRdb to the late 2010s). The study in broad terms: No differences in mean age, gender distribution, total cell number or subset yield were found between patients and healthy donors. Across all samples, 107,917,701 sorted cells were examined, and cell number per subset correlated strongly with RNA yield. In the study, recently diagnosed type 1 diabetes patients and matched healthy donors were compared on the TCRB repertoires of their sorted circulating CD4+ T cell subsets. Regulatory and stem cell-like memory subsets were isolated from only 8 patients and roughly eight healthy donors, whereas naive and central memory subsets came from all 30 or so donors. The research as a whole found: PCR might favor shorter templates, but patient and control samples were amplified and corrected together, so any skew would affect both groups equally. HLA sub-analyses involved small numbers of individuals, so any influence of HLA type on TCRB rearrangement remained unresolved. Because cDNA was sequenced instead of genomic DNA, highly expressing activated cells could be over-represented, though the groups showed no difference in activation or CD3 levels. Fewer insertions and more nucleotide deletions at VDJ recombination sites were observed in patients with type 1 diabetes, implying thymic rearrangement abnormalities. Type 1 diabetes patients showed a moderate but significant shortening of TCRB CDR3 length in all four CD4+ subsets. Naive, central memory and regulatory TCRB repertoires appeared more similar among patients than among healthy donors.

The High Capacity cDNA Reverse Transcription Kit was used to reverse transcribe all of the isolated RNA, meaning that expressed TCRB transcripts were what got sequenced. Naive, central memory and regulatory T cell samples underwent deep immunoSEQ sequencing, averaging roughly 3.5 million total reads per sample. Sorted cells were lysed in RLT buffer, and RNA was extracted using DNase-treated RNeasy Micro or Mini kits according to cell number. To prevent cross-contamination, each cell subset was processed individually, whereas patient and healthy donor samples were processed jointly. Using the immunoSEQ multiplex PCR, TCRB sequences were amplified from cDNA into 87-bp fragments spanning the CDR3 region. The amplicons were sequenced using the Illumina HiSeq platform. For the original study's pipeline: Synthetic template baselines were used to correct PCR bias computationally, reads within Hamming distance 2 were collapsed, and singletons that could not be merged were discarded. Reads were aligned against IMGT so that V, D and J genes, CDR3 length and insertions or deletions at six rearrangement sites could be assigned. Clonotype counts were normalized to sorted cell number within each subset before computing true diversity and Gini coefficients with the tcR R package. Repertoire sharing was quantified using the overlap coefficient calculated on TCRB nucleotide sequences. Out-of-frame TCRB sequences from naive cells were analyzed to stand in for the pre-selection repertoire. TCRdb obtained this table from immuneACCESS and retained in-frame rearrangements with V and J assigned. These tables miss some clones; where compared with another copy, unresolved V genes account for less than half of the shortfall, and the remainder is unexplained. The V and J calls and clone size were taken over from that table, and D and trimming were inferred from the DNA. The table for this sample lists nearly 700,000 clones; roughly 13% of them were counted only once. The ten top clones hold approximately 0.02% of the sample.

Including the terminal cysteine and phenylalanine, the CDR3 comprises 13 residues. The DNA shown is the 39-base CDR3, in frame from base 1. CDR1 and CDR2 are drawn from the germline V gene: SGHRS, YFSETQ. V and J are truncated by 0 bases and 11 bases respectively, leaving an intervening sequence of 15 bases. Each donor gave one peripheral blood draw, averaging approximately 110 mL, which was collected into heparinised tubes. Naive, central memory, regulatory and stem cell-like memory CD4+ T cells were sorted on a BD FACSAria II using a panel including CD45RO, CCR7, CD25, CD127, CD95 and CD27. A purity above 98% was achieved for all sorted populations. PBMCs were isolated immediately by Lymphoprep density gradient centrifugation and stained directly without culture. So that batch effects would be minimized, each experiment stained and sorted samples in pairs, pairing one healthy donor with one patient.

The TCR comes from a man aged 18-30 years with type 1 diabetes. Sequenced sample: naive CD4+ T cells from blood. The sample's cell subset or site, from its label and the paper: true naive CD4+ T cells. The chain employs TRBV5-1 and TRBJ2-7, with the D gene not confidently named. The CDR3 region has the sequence CASSLAGRSGEYF. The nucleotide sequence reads TGCGCCAGCAGCTTGGCCGGCAGATCTGGGGAGTACTTC.